This TCR beta chain comes out of a study of T-cell reconstitution after alpha-beta-depleted transplantation in children. Ten or more counts support this clonotype. Germline trimming cut 5 bases from V and 4 bases from J; bases unmatched to any gene: 8. Germline V gene lookup returns CDR1 LNHDA and CDR2 SQIVND (reference sequence). The CDR3 spans 15 residues. It was with unique molecular identifiers that the TCRbeta library was prepared. TCRdb re-called the PCR reads with MiXCR, one entry per CDR3 protein. In the table there are 20,000 to 25,000 distinct CDR3 sequences, around 9.9% of which are singletons.

Sample: PBMCs from the stem cell graft donor, taken from the stem cell graft. The chain carries TRBV19 and TRBJ2-7; 10 positions match TRBD1. This TCR came from a human donor who donated a stem cell graft to a child with chronic granulomatous disease. The CDR3 sequence is CASSPGTGALYEQYF. In DNA, the CDR3 is TGTGCCAGTAGTCCAGGGACAGGGGCTTTATACGAGCAGTACTTC.